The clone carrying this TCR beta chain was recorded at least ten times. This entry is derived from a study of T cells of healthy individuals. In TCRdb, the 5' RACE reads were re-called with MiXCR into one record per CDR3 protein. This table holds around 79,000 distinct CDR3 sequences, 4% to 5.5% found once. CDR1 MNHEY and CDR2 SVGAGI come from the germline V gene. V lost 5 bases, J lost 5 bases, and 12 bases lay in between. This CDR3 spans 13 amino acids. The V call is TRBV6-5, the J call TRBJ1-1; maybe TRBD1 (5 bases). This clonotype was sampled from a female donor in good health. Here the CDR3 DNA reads TGTGCCAGCAGTCGACAGTCTGGGACTGAAGCTTTCTTT. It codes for CASSRQSGTEAFF.